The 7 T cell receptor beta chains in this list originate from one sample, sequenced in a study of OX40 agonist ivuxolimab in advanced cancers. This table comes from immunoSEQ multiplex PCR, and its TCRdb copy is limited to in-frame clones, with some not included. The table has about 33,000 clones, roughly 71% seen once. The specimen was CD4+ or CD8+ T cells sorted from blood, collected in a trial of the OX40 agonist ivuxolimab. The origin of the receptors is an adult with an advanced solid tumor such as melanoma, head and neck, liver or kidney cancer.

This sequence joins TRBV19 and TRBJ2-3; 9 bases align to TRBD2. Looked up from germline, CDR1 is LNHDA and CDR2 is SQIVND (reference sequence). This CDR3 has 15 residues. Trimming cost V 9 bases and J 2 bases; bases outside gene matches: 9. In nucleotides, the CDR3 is TGTGCCAGCATGACTAGCGGTTATGCCACAGATACGCAGTATTTT. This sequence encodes CASMTSGYATDTQYF.

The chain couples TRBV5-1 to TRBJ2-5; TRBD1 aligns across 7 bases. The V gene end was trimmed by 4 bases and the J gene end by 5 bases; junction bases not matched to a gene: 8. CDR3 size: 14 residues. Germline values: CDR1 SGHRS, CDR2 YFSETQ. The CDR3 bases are TGCGCCAGCAGCCCGGGACAGCTCGGGGAGACCCAGTACTTC. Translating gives CASSPGQLGETQYF.

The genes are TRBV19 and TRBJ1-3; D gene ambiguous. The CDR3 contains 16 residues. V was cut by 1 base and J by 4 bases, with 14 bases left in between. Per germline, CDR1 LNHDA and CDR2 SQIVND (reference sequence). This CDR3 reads CASSIVKPTSGNTIYF. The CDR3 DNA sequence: TGTGCCAGTAGTATAGTCAAACCAACTTCGGGAAACACCATATATTTT.

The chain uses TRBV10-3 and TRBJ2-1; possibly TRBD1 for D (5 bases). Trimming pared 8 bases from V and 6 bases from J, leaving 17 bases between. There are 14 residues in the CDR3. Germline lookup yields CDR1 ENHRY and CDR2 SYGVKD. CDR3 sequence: CAIGQGSLGNEQFF. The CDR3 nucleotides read TGTGCCATCGGTCAGGGTTCGCTGGGCAATGAGCAGTTCTTC.

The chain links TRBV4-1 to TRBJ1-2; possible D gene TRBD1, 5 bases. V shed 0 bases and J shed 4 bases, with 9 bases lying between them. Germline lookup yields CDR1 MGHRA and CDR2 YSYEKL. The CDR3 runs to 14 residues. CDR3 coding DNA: TGCGCCAGCAGCCAAGATCAGGGCCCCTATGGCTACACCTTC. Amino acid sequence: CASSQDQGPYGYTF.

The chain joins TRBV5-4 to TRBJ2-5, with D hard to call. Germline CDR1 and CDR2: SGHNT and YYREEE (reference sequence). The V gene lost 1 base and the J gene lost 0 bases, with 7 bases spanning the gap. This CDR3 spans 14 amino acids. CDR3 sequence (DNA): TGTGCCAGCAGCTTGTCTAGAAACCAAGAGACCCAGTACTTC. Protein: CASSLSRNQETQYF.

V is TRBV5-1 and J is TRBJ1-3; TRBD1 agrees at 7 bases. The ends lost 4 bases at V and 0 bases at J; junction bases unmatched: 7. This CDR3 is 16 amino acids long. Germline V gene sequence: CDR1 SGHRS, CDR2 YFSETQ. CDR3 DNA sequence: TGCGCCAGCAGCATGACAACAGGGGACTCTGGAAACACCATATATTTT. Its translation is CASSMTTGDSGNTIYF.